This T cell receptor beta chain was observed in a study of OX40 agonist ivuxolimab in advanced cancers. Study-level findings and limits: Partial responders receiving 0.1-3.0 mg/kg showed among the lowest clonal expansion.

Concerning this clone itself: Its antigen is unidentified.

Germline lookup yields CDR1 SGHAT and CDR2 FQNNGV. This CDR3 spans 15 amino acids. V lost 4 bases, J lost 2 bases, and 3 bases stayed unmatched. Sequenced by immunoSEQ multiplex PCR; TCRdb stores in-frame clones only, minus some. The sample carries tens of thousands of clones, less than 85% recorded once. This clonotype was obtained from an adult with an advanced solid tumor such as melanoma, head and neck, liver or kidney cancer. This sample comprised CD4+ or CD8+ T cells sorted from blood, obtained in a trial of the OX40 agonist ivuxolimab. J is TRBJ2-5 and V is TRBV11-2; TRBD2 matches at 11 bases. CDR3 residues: CASSYWTSGQETQYF. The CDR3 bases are TGTGCCAGCAGCTACTGGACTAGCGGGCAAGAGACCCAGTACTTC.